Below are 27 T cell receptor beta chains sequenced from a single sample in a study of OX40 agonist ivuxolimab in advanced cancers. Clones were read by immunoSEQ multiplex PCR, and TCRdb kept only the in-frame ones, dropping some. Of under 100,000 clones detected, 80% to 90% appear once; the ten largest clones hold 0.33%. The sample in question was CD4+ or CD8+ T cells sorted from blood, obtained in a trial of the OX40 agonist ivuxolimab. The receptors shown here come from an adult with an advanced solid tumor such as melanoma, head and neck, liver or kidney cancer.

The chain employs TRBV7-2 and TRBJ2-1, with D uncertain. Trimming took off 5 bases at V and 8 bases at J, with 16 bases between the two ends. Germline V lookup: CDR1 SGHTA, CDR2 FQGNSA. This CDR3 contains 14 residues. CDR3 coding DNA: TGTGCCAGCAGCCGACGAACGGAAACGGATGAGCAGTTCTTC. Its protein is CASSRRTETDEQFF.

The V gene is TRBV7-9, the J gene TRBJ1-5; D perhaps matches TRBD1 (5 bases). CDR1 is SEHNR, CDR2 FQNEAQ, per germline (reference sequence). The germline V and J ends were trimmed by 4 bases and 5 bases, with 12 bases remaining between them. This CDR3 region has 14 residues. CDR3 residues: CASSSGTFHQPQHF. In nucleotides, the CDR3 is TGTGCCAGCAGCTCCGGGACTTTTCATCAGCCCCAGCATTTT.

CDR3 nucleotide sequence: TGTGCCAGAAGCCTGACAGGGGAGCGGGGAACCTCTGGGGCCAACGTCCTGACTTTC. This encodes CARSLTGERGTSGANVLTF. The chain carries TRBV5-3 and TRBJ2-6, with D possibly being TRBD1 (8 bases). TRBV5-3 is marked as an open reading frame, function uncertain. V lost 4 bases, J lost 0 bases, and 20 bases lay in between. CDR3 length: 19 amino acids.

The chain joins TRBV7-2 to TRBJ2-7, with D possibly matching TRBD1 (5 bases). The CDR3 has 17 residues. V lost 1 base to trimming and J lost 0 bases, with 16 bases between them. In germline, CDR1 is SGHTA, CDR2 FQGNSA. CDR3 residues: CASSLGTLWGSSYEQYF. CDR3 sequence (DNA): TGTGCCAGCAGCTTAGGTACATTGTGGGGCAGCTCCTACGAGCAGTACTTC.

The chain carries TRBV6-6 and TRBJ1-5, with D hard to call. CDR1 and CDR2 (germline): MNHNY, SVGAGI (reference sequence). V lost 5 bases to trimming and J lost 0 bases, with 14 bases between them. The CDR3 covers 16 residues. In DNA, the CDR3 is TGTGCCAGCAGTCCAGCCAGTGGTTATAGCAATCAGCCCCAGCATTTT. Protein sequence: CASSPASGYSNQPQHF.

V usage is TRBV30 and J usage is TRBJ2-5; D not resolved. V was pared by 4 bases and J by 4 bases, with 7 bases between. This CDR3 is built from 11 residues. CDR1 is GTSNPN and CDR2 is SVGIG in the germline V gene (reference sequence). For the CDR3, the DNA is TGTGCCTGGAATACCGGAGAGACCCAGTACTTC. This translates into CAWNTGETQYF.

The CDR3 here is CASSLPQGEQYF. The CDR3 nucleotides are TGTGCCAGCAGCTTACCCCAGGGGGAGCAGTACTTC. The chain joins TRBV11-3 to TRBJ2-7, with a weak D call TRBD1 (6 bases). Germline V gene data show CDR1 as SGHNT and CDR2 as YENEEA. The CDR3 spans 12 residues. The V gene lost 2 bases and the J gene lost 7 bases, with 9 bases spanning the gap.

The rearrangement uses TRBV2 and TRBJ1-2; TRBD1 aligns across 7 bases. Per the germline V gene, CDR1 is SNHLY and CDR2 is FYNNEI. The CDR3 contains 13 residues. The CDR3 region is CAQGQIITNGYTF. The CDR3, as DNA: TGTGCACAGGGACAGATAATAACTAATGGCTACACCTTC.

This clone was counted once. The chain recombines TRBV5-1 with TRBJ2-5; D may be TRBD2 (6 bases). The CDR3 spans 14 residues. V lost 4 bases, J lost 5 bases, and 15 bases lay in between. CDR1 and CDR2 from the germline V gene are SGHRS and YFSETQ. The CDR3 DNA is TGCGCCAGCAGCGGAGGGGATTTGGGCGAGACCCAGTACTTC. Protein: CASSGGDLGETQYF.

V and J are TRBV6-5 and TRBJ2-1; 11 nucleotides align to TRBD2. The CDR3 runs 15 residues. J lost 1 base, V lost 7 bases, and 3 bases had no gene match. The germline V gene has CDR1 MNHEY and CDR2 SVGAGI. CDR3 DNA sequence: TGTGCCAGCACCTTAGCGGGGGGGTCCTACAATGAGCAGTTCTTC. This sequence encodes CASTLAGGSYNEQFF.

DNA for the CDR3: TGTGCCAGCACCGCAATTGGGGGAGCCGGGGAGCTGTTTTTT. Its translation is CASTAIGGAGELFF. The chain carries TRBV7-8 and TRBJ2-2; D possibly uses TRBD1 or TRBD2 (5 bases each). Germline-derived CDR1 and CDR2 are SGHVS and FQNEAQ. Trimming took 7 bases from V and 6 from J, leaving 15 bases between them. The CDR3 has 14 residues.

A single count supports this clone. This chain uses TRBV6-6 with TRBJ1-6; 8 bases are shared with TRBD1. The CDR3 sequence is 15 residues long. Trimming removed 7 bases from V and 5 bases from J; junction bases left unmatched: 7. CDR1 and CDR2 (germline): MNHNY, SVGAGI (reference sequence). Here the CDR3 reads CASNPQGVNNSPLHF. In DNA form, the CDR3 reads TGTGCCAGCAACCCACAGGGGGTAAATAATTCACCCCTCCACTTT.

The CDR3 spells CASSIRTATDTQYF. CDR3 nucleotide sequence: TGTGCCAGTAGTATTCGGACAGCCACAGATACGCAGTATTTT. The chain employs TRBV19 and TRBJ2-3, with a tentative D call TRBD1 (6 bases). Looked up from germline, CDR1 is LNHDA and CDR2 is SQIVND (reference sequence). The CDR3 length is 14 residues. V was shortened by 3 bases and J by 2 bases, with 9 bases between the two germline ends. The full variable domain, rest sourced from reference TRBV19 and TRBJ2-3, is DGGITQSPKYLFRKEGQNVTLSCEQNLNHDAMYWYRQDPGQGLRLIYYSQIVNDFQKGDIAEGYSVSREKKESFPLTVTSAQKNPTAFYLCASSIRTATDTQYFGPGTRLTVL.

To note about this clone: The junction does not match germline at one end; this may be a read error. The CDR3: CASRDGLTTIF. The CDR3 DNA reads as TGTGCCAGCAGAGACGGCCTCACAACCATTTTT. The J gene is TRBJ1-4, the V gene TRBV27; D gene unclear. The CDR3 sequence is 11 residues long. Per germline, CDR1 MNHEY and CDR2 SMNVEV (reference sequence). The entire variable domain, with the rest obtained from reference TRBV27 and TRBJ1-4, is as follows: EAQVTQNPRYLITVTGKKLTVTCSQNMNHEYMSWYRQDPGLGLRQIYYSMNVEVTDKGDVPEGYKVSRKEKRNFPLILESPSPNQTSLYFCASRDGLTTIFGSGTQLSVL.

This rearrangement joins TRBV9 to TRBJ2-1, with TRBD1 matching 12 bases. From germline, CDR1 is SGDLS and CDR2 YYNGEE. V dropped 0 bases and J dropped 6; count of bases not matched to a gene: 4. CDR3 size: 16 residues. Here the CDR3 DNA reads TGTGCCAGCAGCGTAGACGCGGGACAGGGGGCCAATGAGCAGTTCTTC. It yields the protein CASSVDAGQGANEQFF.

The rearrangement uses TRBV27 and TRBJ2-7; D uncertain. Germline V gene lookup returns CDR1 MNHEY and CDR2 SMNVEV (reference sequence). The CDR3 is 14 residues long. The V gene lost 5 bases and the J gene lost 5 bases, with 16 bases spanning the gap. CDR3 sequence: CASSTTLAPNEQYF. In DNA, the CDR3 is TGTGCCAGCAGTACAACCTTGGCCCCGAACGAGCAGTACTTC.

This CDR3 is CASSIGEGPNNEQFF. CDR3 DNA sequence: TGTGCCAGTAGTATAGGGGAGGGACCCAACAATGAGCAGTTCTTC. The chain combines TRBV19 with TRBJ2-1; 7 bases fit TRBD2. V lost 1 base to trimming and J lost 5 bases; unmatched junction nucleotides: 5. The germline gives CDR1 LNHDA, CDR2 SQIVND (reference sequence). This CDR3 has 15 amino acids.

This sequence joins TRBV18 and TRBJ2-1; a possible D gene is TRBD2 (5 bases). The germline gives CDR1 KGHSH, CDR2 LQKENI. The CDR3 covers 16 residues. The ends were cut back, 0 bases at V and 2 bases at J, with 11 bases in the middle. The CDR3 reads CASSPPASIAYNEQFF. CDR3 nucleotides: TGTGCCAGCTCACCACCCGCTAGCATCGCCTACAATGAGCAGTTCTTC.

In this sample, this clone turned up a few times. The same CDR3 also results from other DNA sequences found in this sample. The V call is TRBV19, the J call TRBJ1-1; D not resolved. Germline V gene data show CDR1 as LNHDA and CDR2 as SQIVND (reference sequence). CDR3 length: 13 residues. Trimming took 3 bases from V and 0 from J, leaving 5 bases between them. The CDR3: CASSIRVNTEAFF. CDR3 sequence (DNA): TGTGCCAGTAGTATTCGAGTGAACACTGAAGCTTTCTTT.

This clone showed up just once. This chain joins TRBV2 and TRBJ2-1, with 8 bases that match TRBD2. V shed 9 bases, J shed 3 bases, and the junction held 7 bases outside the gene matches. The CDR3 has 14 amino acids. The V gene's germline CDR1 is SNHLY and CDR2 FYNNEI. The CDR3 loop is CARSTSGLYNEQFF. The CDR3 bases are TGTGCCAGGTCAACTAGCGGTCTCTACAATGAGCAGTTCTTC.

The chain combines TRBV4-2 with TRBJ2-5, with 8 bases fitting TRBD2. V dropped 0 bases and J dropped 3; count of bases not matched to a gene: 9. Germline lookup yields CDR1 LGHNA and CDR2 YNFKEQ. This CDR3 spans 17 amino acids. DNA for the CDR3: TGTGCCAGCAGCCAAGATTCCAGCGGGAGAGGGGAAGAGACCCAGTACTTC. Encoded protein: CASSQDSSGRGEETQYF.

J is TRBJ1-1 and V is TRBV7-3; no firm D call. The V gene's germline CDR1 is SGHTA and CDR2 FQGTGA. This CDR3 has 13 residues. The ends were cut back, 5 bases at V and 4 bases at J, with 11 bases in the middle. The CDR3: CASSPSRGTEAFF. The CDR3 DNA is TGTGCCAGCAGCCCCTCACGTGGCACTGAAGCTTTCTTT.

The chain is built from TRBV18 and TRBJ1-5; no firm D call. The germline V gene encodes CDR1 KGHSH and CDR2 LQKENI. This CDR3 has 13 residues. V was trimmed by 2 bases and J by 4 bases, leaving 6 bases between them. Here the CDR3 DNA reads TGTGCCAGCTCACCAGGGTTTAATCAGCCCCAGCATTTT. It yields the protein CASSPGFNQPQHF.

The V call is TRBV28, the J call TRBJ2-5; D gene ambiguous. The CDR3 contains 11 residues. Germline CDR1 and CDR2: MDHEN and SYDVKM. Trimming stripped 5 bases from V and 2 bases from J, with 3 bases between. The CDR3 DNA reads TGTGCCAGCAGTCCGCAAGAGACCCAGTACTTC. This translates into CASSPQETQYF.

This clone was recorded once. The chain joins TRBV2 to TRBJ2-7; unclear D gene. Between the trimmed V and J ends, which lost 11 bases and 0 bases, there was a span of 17 bases. Germline CDR1 is SNHLY and CDR2 is FYNNEI. There are 14 residues in the CDR3. CDR3 sequence reads: CAGRPISSSYEQYF. CDR3 DNA sequence: TGTGCCGGCCGACCCATAAGTTCCTCCTACGAGCAGTACTTC.

The chain recombines TRBV6-6 with TRBJ1-2, with a weak D call TRBD1 (6 bases). Trimming cost V 7 bases and J 4 bases, with 13 bases left between them. Germline loops: CDR1 MNHNY, CDR2 SVGAGI (reference sequence). CDR3 length equals 13 residues. The CDR3 DNA reads TGTGCCAGCACCGGGACATACCCCTATGGCTACACCTTC. This gives the protein CASTGTYPYGYTF.

With respect to this clone: Other DNA sequences within the sample encode an identical CDR3. This chain links TRBV5-4 with TRBJ1-5, with D possibly being TRBD1 (5 bases). Germline V gene lookup returns CDR1 SGHNT and CDR2 YYREEE (reference sequence). The CDR3 length is 14 residues. Trimming pared 0 bases from V and 2 bases from J, leaving 6 bases between. In nucleotides, the CDR3 is TGTGCCAGCAGCTTGGGGGGGGGCAATCAGCCCCAGCATTTT. This translates into CASSLGGGNQPQHF.